The 7 T cell receptor beta chains presented below share a single source sample, sequenced in a study of CD4 and CD8 cells across lung adenocarcinoma regions. In TCRdb, the PCR reads were re-called with MiXCR into one record per CDR3 protein. The sample includes several thousand distinct CDR3 sequences, over 50% of them seen just once. Sequenced sample: CD4+ T cells from the center of a lung tumor. The receptors come from a female donor with lung adenocarcinoma. The CD4 and CD8 labels of this study may be unreliable.

The J gene is TRBJ2-5, the V gene TRBV6-1; the D gene is possibly TRBD2 (5 bases). V was trimmed by 7 bases and J by 11 bases, leaving 14 bases between them. CDR1 and CDR2 from the germline V gene are MNHNS and SASEGT. CDR3 length: 11 amino acids. This CDR3 is CASMRAVEQYF. For the CDR3, the DNA is TGTGCCAGCATGAGGGCGGTTGAGCAGTACTTC.

Worth noting for this clonotype: The conserved closing phenylalanine or tryptophan is absent in this CDR3, likely reflecting a read error. This sequence joins TRBV6-1 and TRBJ2-5; 7 bases are a match to TRBD2. The CDR3 consists of 14 residues. Germline CDR1 reads MNHNS; CDR2 reads SASEGT. J was trimmed by 11 bases and V by 8 bases; bases with no gene match: 17. The CDR3 nucleotides are TGTGCCAGCGCTGGTGGGGCGGGAGTTCAGGAGCAGTACTCC. The encoded protein is CASAGGAGVQEQYS.

This sequence joins TRBV27 and TRBJ2-1; 8 positions match TRBD1. The end of the DNA is better explained by TRBJ2-7, so the J call may be wrong. From germline, CDR1 is MNHEY and CDR2 SMNVEV (reference sequence). This CDR3 comprises 12 residues. CDR3 nucleotide sequence: TGTGCCAGCAGCGGACAGGGCAGCGAGCAGTACTTC. This encodes CASSGQGSEQYF.

The chain recombines TRBV5-1 with TRBJ2-3; tentative D call: TRBD1 (6 bases). The CDR3 sequence is 15 residues long. The V and J ends lost 0 bases and 4 bases respectively, with 12 bases between them. The germline V gene encodes CDR1 SGHRS and CDR2 YFSETQ. The CDR3 reads CASSLEGHWADTQYF. The CDR3 DNA follows: TGCGCCAGCAGCTTGGAGGGACACTGGGCAGATACGCAGTATTTT.

Relative to its sample, this clonotype is hyperexpanded. The V gene is TRBV27, the J gene TRBJ2-7; no reliable D call. This CDR3 is 13 amino acids long. Germline loops: CDR1 MNHEY, CDR2 SMNVEV (reference sequence). Trimming cost V 6 bases and J 1 base, with 10 bases left between them. The CDR3 loop reads CASRGPGSYEQYF. DNA of the CDR3: TGTGCCAGCAGAGGGCCGGGTTCCTACGAGCAGTACTTC.

This clonotype has a count of ten or more. This chain connects TRBV7-2 to TRBJ2-1; TRBD1 matches 7 bases. V was pared by 5 bases and J by 0 bases, with 4 bases of the junction left unmatched. The CDR3 has 15 residues. The germline V gene has CDR1 SGHTA and CDR2 FQGNSA. Written as DNA, the CDR3 is TGTGCCAGCAGCATTAGGGACAGCTCCTACAATGAGCAGTTCTTC. It encodes CASSIRDSSYNEQFF.

The chain has TRBV10-1 and TRBJ2-1; the D call may be TRBD1 or TRBD2 (5 bases each). Germline V gene data show CDR1 as WNHNN and CDR2 as SYGVQD (reference sequence). Trimming stripped 0 bases from V and 10 bases from J, with 19 bases between. The CDR3 extends over 16 amino acids. CDR3 region: CASSESGDPSSYEQFF. CDR3 sequence (DNA): TGCGCCAGCAGTGAGTCGGGGGACCCCAGCTCCTACGAGCAGTTCTTC.